The 12 T cell receptor beta chains given below trace back to one sample, sequenced in a study of blood T cell repertoires in COVID-19. The data were produced by immunoSEQ multiplex PCR, yet TCRdb's version contains in-frame clones alone and is incomplete. The sample contains roughly 330,000 clones, around nine tenths of which appear only once. The source material was PBMCs or T cells enriched from blood (not recorded which). These receptors were obtained from a woman aged 30 to 39 who had recovered from COVID-19.

The gene calls are TRBV5-1 and TRBJ1-1; the D is unclear. V lost 0 bases, J lost 7 bases, and 13 bases lay in between. The CDR3 is made up of 14 amino acids. Per the germline V gene, CDR1 is SGHRS and CDR2 is YFSETQ. In DNA form, the CDR3 reads TGCGCCAGCAGCTTGGACGCGCGGTCTAATGAAGCTTTCTTT. As protein: CASSLDARSNEAFF.

The rearrangement links TRBV5-5 to TRBJ1-1; tentative D call: TRBD1 (5 bases). The CDR3 spans 14 residues. Germline lookup yields CDR1 SGHKS and CDR2 YYEKEE (reference sequence). V was pared by 1 base and J by 1 base, with 8 bases between. The CDR3 sequence is CASSLTDKNTEAFF. The CDR3 region has the DNA TGTGCCAGCAGCTTGACGGACAAGAACACTGAAGCTTTCTTT.

This clone was detected once. The chain recombines TRBV6-4 with TRBJ1-1, with TRBD1 as a possible D gene (6 bases). This CDR3 has 14 amino acids. The germline gives CDR1 MRHNA, CDR2 SNTAGT. Trimming pared 3 bases from V and 1 base from J, leaving 9 bases between. Here the CDR3 DNA reads TGTGCCAGCAGTGAATCCAGGGGGAACACTGAAGCTTTCTTT. Translation gives CASSESRGNTEAFF.

The chain links TRBV7-8 to TRBJ2-1; 7 nucleotides line up with TRBD2. Germline V gene sequence: CDR1 SGHVS, CDR2 FQNEAQ. Unmatched junction bases numbered 9, after V lost 5 bases and J lost 8 bases. The CDR3 spans 14 residues. CDR3 nucleotide sequence: TGTGCCAGCAGCCAAAGCTTAGGGAGGGATGAGCAGTTCTTC. Its protein product is CASSQSLGRDEQFF.

The V and J genes are TRBV4-1 and TRBJ2-7; D gene uncertain. Germline V CDR1 and CDR2: MGHRA, YSYEKL. This CDR3 is 16 amino acids long. With 0 bases removed from V and 0 bases from J, the gap between germline ends came to 12 bases. CDR3 sequence: CASSQDVVYSSYEQYF. CDR3 bases: TGCGCCAGCAGCCAAGATGTAGTTTATAGCTCCTACGAGCAGTACTTC.

The V call is TRBV5-1, the J call TRBJ2-5; D remains ambiguous. The V and J ends lost 4 bases and 1 base respectively, with 2 bases between them. The CDR3 runs to 11 residues. CDR1 SGHRS and CDR2 YFSETQ come from the germline V gene. The CDR3 region is CASSLQETQYF. The CDR3 coding sequence is TGCGCCAGCAGCCTCCAAGAGACCCAGTACTTC.

V is TRBV12-5 and J is TRBJ2-5; 12 bases align to TRBD2. Germline CDR1 is LGHNT and CDR2 is FRNRAP. The V gene end was trimmed by 5 bases and the J gene end by 4 bases; junction bases not matched to a gene: 8. The CDR3 extends over 16 amino acids. The CDR3 nucleotides are TGTGCTAGTGGTATGCTAGCGGGGGGGCCCGGAGAGACCCAGTACTTC. Its translation is CASGMLAGGPGETQYF.

This chain uses TRBV19 with TRBJ1-4, with D uncertain. The V end was cut by 3 bases, the J end by 7 bases, with 15 bases between. The CDR3 length is 15 residues. Germline V CDR1 and CDR2: LNHDA, SQIVND (reference sequence). DNA of the CDR3: TGTGCCAGTAGTATTTTAGGAGGCCCCGGTGAAAAACTGTTTTTT. Its protein product is CASSILGGPGEKLFF.

This clone turned up a few times. The chain joins TRBV6-5 to TRBJ1-2; D is uncertain. The germline gives CDR1 MNHEY, CDR2 SVGAGI. V was clipped by 6 bases and J by 4 bases, with 15 bases between them. The CDR3 length is 14 residues. In DNA, the CDR3 is TGTGCCAGCAGCCAAAACCATGACACCTATGGCTACACCTTC. This translates into CASSQNHDTYGYTF.

The chain carries TRBV30 and TRBJ1-1, with D perhaps matching TRBD1 (6 bases). The CDR3 has 14 amino acids. Trimming took 3 bases from V and 4 from J, leaving 15 bases between them. Germline assignment: CDR1 GTSNPN and CDR2 SVGIG (reference sequence). The CDR3: CAWSRTDLSTEAFF. The CDR3 DNA sequence: TGTGCCTGGAGCCGGACAGATTTAAGCACTGAAGCTTTCTTT.

This clone was observed once. This sequence joins TRBV27 and TRBJ2-7, with 7 bases aligning to TRBD1. V lost 2 bases to trimming and J lost 2 bases; unmatched junction nucleotides: 6. Germline assignment: CDR1 MNHEY and CDR2 SMNVEV (reference sequence). CDR3 length equals 15 residues. CDR3 in DNA: TGTGCCAGCAGTTTAACCGGGACAGAGACCTACGAGCAGTACTTC. It is translated as CASSLTGTETYEQYF.

The chain is built from TRBV5-1 and TRBJ2-5; D not certain. This CDR3 spans 14 amino acids. V was shortened by 0 bases and J by 5 bases, with 11 bases between the two germline ends. Germline CDR1 is SGHRS and CDR2 is YFSETQ. The CDR3 sequence is CASSLVALRETQYF. As DNA, the CDR3 is TGCGCCAGCAGCTTGGTTGCTTTGCGGGAGACCCAGTACTTC.